Below, 30 T cell receptor beta chains from the same sample are listed, as sequenced in a study of blood T cell repertoires in COVID-19. The repertoire was sequenced with immunoSEQ multiplex PCR; TCRdb's copy has only in-frame clones and lacks some. The table includes around 170,000 clones, about 83% detected once. Sequencing used peripheral blood. The receptors stem from a human donor in a cohort sampled during active COVID-19.

This chain links TRBV7-2 with TRBJ2-7; TRBD2 agrees at 9 bases. The CDR3 sequence is 15 residues long. With 5 bases clipped from V and 2 bases from J, the junction kept 7 bases outside the gene matches. The germline gives CDR1 SGHTA, CDR2 FQGNSA. The CDR3 spells CASSPVAGATYEQYF. Here the CDR3 DNA reads TGTGCCAGCAGCCCCGTAGCGGGAGCTACCTACGAGCAGTACTTC.

A remark on this clone: The same CDR3 is also encoded by other DNA sequences in this sample. The genes are TRBV4-3 and TRBJ2-7, with a possible D match to TRBD1 (5 bases). This CDR3 comprises 14 residues. The germline V gene encodes CDR1 LGHNA and CDR2 YSLEER. Trimming removed 1 base at V and 3 bases at J, with 10 bases between. The DNA of the CDR3 is TGCGCCAGCAGCCAAGGCCGACAGCTCTACGAGCAGTACTTC. Its protein product is CASSQGRQLYEQYF.

The chain carries TRBV27 and TRBJ1-4, with a possible D match to TRBD1 (6 bases). Germline CDR1 reads MNHEY; CDR2 reads SMNVEV (reference sequence). This CDR3 contains 17 residues. V lost 5 bases, J lost 0 bases, and 16 bases lay in between. The DNA for the CDR3 is TGTGCCAGCAGTCCTTCGACAGGTTACCCAACTAATGAAAAACTGTTTTTT. It is translated as CASSPSTGYPTNEKLFF.

This chain connects TRBV27 to TRBJ2-5, with 7 positions matching TRBD2. The V gene end was trimmed by 6 bases and the J gene end by 5 bases; junction bases not matched to a gene: 9. The CDR3 totals 14 residues. From germline, CDR1 is MNHEY and CDR2 SMNVEV (reference sequence). CDR3 sequence: CASSPRGGWETQYF. The CDR3 nucleotides are TGTGCCAGCAGCCCCCGGGGAGGGTGGGAGACCCAGTACTTC.

The chain combines TRBV29-1 with TRBJ2-7; D is undetermined. CDR1 SQVTM and CDR2 ANQGSEA come from the germline V gene. Trimming took off 7 bases at V and 0 bases at J, with 13 bases between the two ends. The CDR3 runs 13 residues. The CDR3 is CSALSDPSYEQYF. In nucleotides, the CDR3 is TGCAGCGCACTATCCGATCCCTCCTACGAGCAGTACTTC.

This chain uses TRBV9 with TRBJ2-7; 8 bases are shared with TRBD1. The J segment lost 3 bases and the V segment lost 3 bases, leaving 5 bases of the junction unmatched. Germline V gene data show CDR1 as SGDLS and CDR2 as YYNGEE. This CDR3 has 14 amino acids. The CDR3 sequence is CASSARDRYYEQYF. The CDR3 nucleotides are TGTGCCAGCAGCGCTCGGGACAGGTACTACGAGCAGTACTTC.

This clone was observed once. This chain uses TRBV3-1 (or the pseudogene TRBV3-2) with TRBJ2-7, with 10 bases lining up with TRBD2. Germline trimming cut 6 bases from V and 9 bases from J; bases unmatched to any gene: 5. CDR1 and CDR2 (germline): LGHDT, YNNKEL (reference sequence). The CDR3 sequence is 12 residues long. The CDR3 bases are TGTGCCAGCAGGTCGACTAGCGGGTGGCAGTACTTC. Its protein product is CASRSTSGWQYF.

The V and J genes are TRBV15 and TRBJ2-1, with 10 bases that match TRBD2. Trimming at V came to 5 bases and at J to 9 bases, leaving 4 bases not matched to a gene. Germline CDR1 reads LNHNV; CDR2 reads YYDKDF (reference sequence). This CDR3 is 13 amino acids long. As DNA, the CDR3 is TGTGCCACCAGCGACCTAGCGGGGGTTGAGCAGTTCTTC. Translation: CATSDLAGVEQFF. Complete variable domain (other parts from reference TRBV15 and TRBJ2-1): DAMVIQNPRYQVTQFGKPVTLSCSQTLNHNVMYWYQQKSSQAPKLLFHYYDKDFNNEADTPDNFQSRRPNTSFCFLDIRSPGLGDTAMYLCATSDLAGVEQFFGPGTRLTVL.

CDR3 sequence (DNA): TGTGCCAGCAGCCCGAGAGACAGAACAACTAATGAAAAACTGTTTTTT. As protein: CASSPRDRTTNEKLFF. The chain links TRBV7-8 to TRBJ1-4; a possible D gene is TRBD1 (5 bases). The germline V gene has CDR1 SGHVS and CDR2 FQNEAQ. The CDR3 is 16 residues long. Trimming shortened V by 5 bases and J by 0 bases, and 13 bases separated the two germline ends.

This clone was observed once. The genes are TRBV2 and TRBJ2-3; 11 nucleotides align to TRBD2. Losses at the gene ends were 4 bases for V and 6 bases for J; bases not matched to a gene: 6. This CDR3 is built from 15 residues. From germline, CDR1 is SNHLY and CDR2 FYNNEI. The CDR3 nucleotides are TGTGCCAGCAGTGCAAGGACTAGCGGGCGGGATACGCAGTATTTT. This translates into CASSARTSGRDTQYF. Full variable domain (missing parts from reference TRBV2 and TRBJ2-3): EPEVTQTPSHQVTQMGQEVILRCVPISNHLYFYWYRQILGQKVEFLVSFYNNEISEKSEIFDDQFSVERPDGSNFTLKIRSTKLEDSAMYFCASSARTSGRDTQYFGPGTRLTVL.

This clone was counted a single time. V usage is TRBV19 and J usage is TRBJ1-1, with 11 bases lining up with TRBD1. The CDR3 covers 16 residues. Germline CDR1 reads LNHDA; CDR2 reads SQIVND (reference sequence). V lost 5 bases, J lost 5 bases, and 10 bases stayed unmatched. The CDR3 DNA is TGTGCCAGTAGTGCCCGGACAGGGGGCCAAGGAACTGAAGCTTTCTTT. Amino acid sequence: CASSARTGGQGTEAFF.

This clone occurred once. CDR3 sequence reads: CASSPTGDQPQHF. The CDR3 region has the DNA TGTGCCAGCTCACCCACAGGGGATCAGCCCCAGCATTTT. V is TRBV18 and J is TRBJ1-5; TRBD1 matches 7 bases. Germline V gives CDR1 KGHSH, CDR2 LQKENI. The J segment lost 5 bases and the V segment lost 3 bases, leaving 1 base of the junction unmatched. CDR3 size: 13 residues.

The chain is built from TRBV10-1 and TRBJ1-3; D ambiguous. Trimming took off 3 bases at V and 1 base at J, with 7 bases between the two ends. The CDR3 is made up of 14 amino acids. Germline V gene sequence: CDR1 WNHNN, CDR2 SYGVQD (reference sequence). The CDR3 here is CASSDHHSGNTIYF. The CDR3 DNA is TGCGCCAGCAGTGATCATCATTCTGGAAACACCATATATTTT.

V is TRBV7-9 and J is TRBJ1-3, with D maybe TRBD1 (5 bases). This CDR3 has 15 amino acids. CDR1 and CDR2 from the germline V gene are SEHNR and FQNEAQ (reference sequence). With 7 bases removed from V and 1 base from J, the gap between germline ends came to 14 bases. CDR3 coding DNA: TGTGCCAGCACCCCGGGGGAGGCATCTGGAAACACCATATATTTT. Its translation is CASTPGEASGNTIYF.

The chain uses TRBV10-1 and TRBJ1-3; D not certain. The CDR3 is 15 amino acids. Germline CDR1 WNHNN, CDR2 SYGVQD (reference sequence). Trimming shortened V by 5 bases and J by 0 bases, and 11 bases separated the two germline ends. As DNA, the CDR3 is TGCGCCAGCAGTAAGGACTCTTCCTCTGGAAACACCATATATTTT. It is translated as CASSKDSSSGNTIYF.

The chain joins TRBV7-9 to TRBJ1-5; D gene unclear. CDR1 and CDR2 from the germline V gene are SEHNR and FQNEAQ (reference sequence). This CDR3 contains 13 residues. Trimming stripped 8 bases from V and 0 bases from J, with 8 bases between. The CDR3 spells CASGSYSNQPQHF. In DNA, the CDR3 is TGTGCCAGCGGTAGCTATAGCAATCAGCCCCAGCATTTT.

This clone was detected a few times. The V call is TRBV4-2, the J call TRBJ1-4, with a weak D call TRBD1 (6 bases). Germline assignment: CDR1 LGHNA and CDR2 YNFKEQ. V shed 4 bases and J shed 8 bases, with 17 bases lying between them. CDR3 length: 15 amino acids. The CDR3 region is CASSPTGGAGEKLFF. The CDR3 DNA is TGTGCCAGCAGCCCCACCGGGGGGGCAGGGGAAAAACTGTTTTTT.

The chain recombines TRBV11-2 with TRBJ2-2; D perhaps matches TRBD2 (5 bases). The CDR3 covers 14 residues. Trimming shortened V by 5 bases and J by 6 bases, and 13 bases separated the two germline ends. Germline V lookup: CDR1 SGHAT, CDR2 FQNNGV. The CDR3 bases are TGTGCCAGCAGCCCCCTCCCCGGGGCCGGGGAGCTGTTTTTT. It yields the protein CASSPLPGAGELFF.

This clone was picked up one time. Other DNA sequences within the sample encode an identical CDR3. V is TRBV4-1 and J is TRBJ2-7; 10 bases fit TRBD2. The junction had 14 bases not matched to a gene; V was cut back by 0 bases and J by 3 bases. The germline V gene has CDR1 MGHRA and CDR2 YSYEKL. The CDR3 is made up of 19 amino acids. CDR3 nucleotide sequence: TGCGCCAGCAGCCAAGATCGACTAGCGGGCAATACCCTCATCTACGAGCAGTACTTC. Its translation: CASSQDRLAGNTLIYEQYF.

The gene calls are TRBV11-3 and TRBJ2-1; no firm D call. Looked up from germline, CDR1 is SGHNT and CDR2 is YENEEA. Trimming took 0 bases from V and 3 from J, leaving 3 bases between them. The CDR3 runs to 13 residues. The CDR3, as DNA: TGTGCCAGCAGCTTAGATCGCTACAATGAGCAGTTCTTC. Its translation is CASSLDRYNEQFF.

This chain uses TRBV28 with TRBJ2-7; 8 nucleotides align to TRBD1. The CDR3 runs 15 residues. Per germline, CDR1 MDHEN and CDR2 SYDVKM. The junction had 12 bases not matched to a gene; V was cut back by 6 bases and J by 5 bases. CDR3 DNA sequence: TGTGCCAGCAGGCCCCCGGTCACAGGGGGGAACGAGCAGTACTTC. Protein sequence: CASRPPVTGGNEQYF.

V is TRBV27 and J is TRBJ1-6, with 7 bases that match TRBD1. Per germline, CDR1 MNHEY and CDR2 SMNVEV (reference sequence). The CDR3 totals 13 residues. V shed 2 bases and J 9 bases; nucleotides not matched to a gene: 1. The CDR3 DNA is TGTGCCAGCAGTTTACAGGGGGGTTCACCCCTCCACTTT. Protein sequence: CASSLQGGSPLHF.

The chain joins TRBV27 to TRBJ2-4, with TRBD2 identical over 8 bases. CDR3 length: 16 amino acids. V lost 6 bases, J lost 1 base, and 8 bases stayed unmatched. The germline V gene has CDR1 MNHEY and CDR2 SMNVEV (reference sequence). CDR3 region: CASRLWASGAKNIQYF. CDR3 coding DNA: TGTGCCAGCAGACTGTGGGCTAGCGGGGCCAAAAACATTCAGTACTTC.

This clone appeared a few times. This sequence joins TRBV6-6 and TRBJ2-7; possibly TRBD2 for D (6 bases). This CDR3 has 13 residues. Trimming left V 9 bases short and J 6 bases short, with 18 bases between. Germline V gives CDR1 MNHNY, CDR2 SVGAGI (reference sequence). The CDR3 region has the DNA TGTGCCAGTGCCACTCGGGAGAGGGGCGAGCAGTACTTC. Residues: CASATRERGEQYF.

DNA for the CDR3: TGTGCCAGCAGCTTCTCAGCGGGGGCCTACAATGAGCAGTTCTTC. It is translated as CASSFSAGAYNEQFF. The chain joins TRBV7-8 to TRBJ2-1; 8 bases are shared with TRBD2. This CDR3 spans 15 amino acids. Germline values: CDR1 SGHVS, CDR2 FQNEAQ. With V trimmed by 3 bases and J by 2 bases, 3 bases remained unmatched.

This chain connects TRBV7-3 to TRBJ2-7; 10 bases are a match to TRBD2. Germline loops: CDR1 SGHTA, CDR2 FQGTGA. V shed 2 bases, J shed 3 bases, and the junction held 7 bases outside the gene matches. The CDR3 extends over 16 amino acids. CDR3 sequence: CASSLLKAGGDYEQYF. For the CDR3, the DNA is TGTGCCAGCAGCTTATTGAAAGCGGGAGGGGACTACGAGCAGTACTTC.

Written as DNA, the CDR3 is TGTGCCAGCAGTTTGGGGGCAATGAACACTGAAGCTTTCTTT. As protein: CASSLGAMNTEAFF. This chain connects TRBV6-5 to TRBJ1-1; D is perhaps TRBD1 (6 bases). Germline CDR1 reads MNHEY; CDR2 reads SVGAGI. CDR3 length: 14 residues. V gave up 4 bases and J gave up 0 bases, with 9 bases separating them.

The chain employs TRBV5-1 and TRBJ1-2, with 8 bases that match TRBD1. Germline CDR1 is SGHRS and CDR2 is YFSETQ. V gave up 2 bases and J gave up 7 bases; unmatched junction bases: 7. The CDR3 contains 14 residues. The CDR3 DNA reads TGCGCCAGCAGCTTCCAGGGGGCGCAAGGTGGCTACACCTTC. Amino acids: CASSFQGAQGGYTF.

The rearrangement joins TRBV7-9 to TRBJ1-1, with 8 nucleotides matching TRBD1. Looked up from germline, CDR1 is SEHNR and CDR2 is FQNEAQ (reference sequence). The CDR3 has 12 amino acids. Trimming at V came to 4 bases and at J to 7 bases, leaving 2 bases not matched to a gene. The chain's CDR3 is CASSSDRDEAFF. In DNA, the CDR3 is TGTGCCAGCAGCTCGGACAGGGATGAAGCTTTCTTT.

The chain uses TRBV7-2 and TRBJ2-7; TRBD1 aligns across 9 bases. Looked up from germline, CDR1 is SGHTA and CDR2 is FQGNSA. Trimming removed 5 bases from V and 2 bases from J; junction bases left unmatched: 7. The CDR3 is 15 amino acids. The CDR3 spells CASSPPDRGPYEQYF. CDR3 DNA: TGTGCCAGCAGCCCCCCGGACAGGGGCCCCTACGAGCAGTACTTC.